This T cell receptor (beta chain) was found in a study of T cell clusters in autoimmune cytopenias. Whole-study findings and limits: The T cell clusters came from computational analysis alone and lack functional validation.

CDR1 is MNHEY and CDR2 is SVGEGT in the germline V gene. The CDR3 totals 14 residues. This clonotype is identified as medium-sized from frequency. Its antigen is not known. TRB rearrangements were amplified by touch-down multiplex PCR with mixed TRB-A/B primers. Reprocessing the multiplex PCR reads, TCRdb reports a single entry for every CDR3 protein and omits DNA. The repertoire table contains some 5,600 distinct CDR3 sequences. TRB amplification used approximately 250 ng of peripheral blood genomic DNA. Separately, the same data were catalogued under a study of T cell repertoires in aging, cancer and after chemotherapy. That report notes: Clear clonal overlap appeared across healthy donor samples taken over several months to years. In healthy donors, age-related TCR diversity loss mainly reflected lost richness. No conclusions about immunological memory after chemotherapy can be drawn from the repertoire data.

The chain carries TRBV6-2 or TRBV6-3 and TRBJ2-2. The source of this sequence is a human donor in good health. The sequencing input was peripheral blood. CDR3 residues: CASRTPDLTGELFF.